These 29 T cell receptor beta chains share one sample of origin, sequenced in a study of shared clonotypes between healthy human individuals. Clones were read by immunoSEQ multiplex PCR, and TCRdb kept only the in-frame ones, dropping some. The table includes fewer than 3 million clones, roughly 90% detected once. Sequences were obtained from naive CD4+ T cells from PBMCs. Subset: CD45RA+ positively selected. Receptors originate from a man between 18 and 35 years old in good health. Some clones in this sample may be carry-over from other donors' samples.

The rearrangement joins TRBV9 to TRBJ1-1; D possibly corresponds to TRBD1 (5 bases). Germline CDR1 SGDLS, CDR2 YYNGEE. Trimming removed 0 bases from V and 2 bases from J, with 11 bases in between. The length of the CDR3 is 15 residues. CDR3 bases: TGTGCCAGCAGCGTAGAAGCGCAGGGAAACACTGAAGCTTTCTTT. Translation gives CASSVEAQGNTEAFF.

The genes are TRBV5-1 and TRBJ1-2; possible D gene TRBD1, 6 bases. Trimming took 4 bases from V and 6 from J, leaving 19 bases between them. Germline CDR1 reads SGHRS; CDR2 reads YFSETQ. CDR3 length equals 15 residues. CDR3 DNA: TGCGCCAGCAGCCAGATTCCCGGGACATTGGATGGCTACACCTTC. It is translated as CASSQIPGTLDGYTF.

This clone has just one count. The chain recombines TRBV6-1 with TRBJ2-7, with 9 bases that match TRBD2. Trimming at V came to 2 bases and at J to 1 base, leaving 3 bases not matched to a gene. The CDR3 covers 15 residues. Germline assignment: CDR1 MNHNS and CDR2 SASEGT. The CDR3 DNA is TGTGCCAGCAGTGAAAGCGGGGGGCGTTCCTACGAGCAGTACTTC. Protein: CASSESGGRSYEQYF.

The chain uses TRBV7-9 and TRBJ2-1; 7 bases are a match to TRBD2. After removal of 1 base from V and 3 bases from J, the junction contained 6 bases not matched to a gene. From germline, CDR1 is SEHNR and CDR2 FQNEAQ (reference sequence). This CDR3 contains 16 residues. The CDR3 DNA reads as TGTGCCAGCAGCTTAGGACGGGGGGTGGGCTACAATGAGCAGTTCTTC. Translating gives CASSLGRGVGYNEQFF.

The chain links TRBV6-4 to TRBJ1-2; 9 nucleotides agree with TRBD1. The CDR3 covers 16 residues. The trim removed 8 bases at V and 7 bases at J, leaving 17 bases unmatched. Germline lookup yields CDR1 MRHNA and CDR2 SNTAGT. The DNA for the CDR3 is TGTGCCAGCCTCAGGGGTCACAGGGGGCGAATGGGTGGCTACACCTTC. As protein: CASLRGHRGRMGGYTF.

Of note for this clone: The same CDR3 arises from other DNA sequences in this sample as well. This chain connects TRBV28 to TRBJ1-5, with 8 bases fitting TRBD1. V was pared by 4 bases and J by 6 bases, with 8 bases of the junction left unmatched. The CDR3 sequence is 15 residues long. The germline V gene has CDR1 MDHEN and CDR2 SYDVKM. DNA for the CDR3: TGTGCCAGCAGTTCTGGACAGGGTCGGGGTCAGCCCCAGCATTTT. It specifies CASSSGQGRGQPQHF.

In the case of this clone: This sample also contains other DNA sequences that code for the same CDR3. DNA of the CDR3: TGTGCCAGCAGCCCGTGGACGGCGAACACCGGGGAGCTGTTTTTT. It yields the protein CASSPWTANTGELFF. This chain connects TRBV9 to TRBJ2-2; D remains unclear. Deletions cut 4 bases from V and 0 bases from J, with 10 bases between. In germline, CDR1 is SGDLS, CDR2 YYNGEE. The length of the CDR3 is 15 residues. Together with reference TRBV9 and TRBJ2-2, the CDR3 gives the full variable domain: DSGVTQTPKHLITATGQRVTLRCSPRSGDLSVYWYQQSLDQGLQFLIQYYNGEERAKGNILERFSAQQFPDLHSELNLSSLELGDSALYFCASSPWTANTGELFFGEGSRLTVL.

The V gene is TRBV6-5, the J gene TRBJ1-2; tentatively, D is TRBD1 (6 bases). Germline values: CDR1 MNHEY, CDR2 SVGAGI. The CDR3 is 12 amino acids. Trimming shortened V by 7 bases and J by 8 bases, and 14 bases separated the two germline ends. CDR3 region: CASNQRGGGYTF. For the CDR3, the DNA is TGTGCCAGCAACCAAAGGGGGGGCGGCTACACCTTC.

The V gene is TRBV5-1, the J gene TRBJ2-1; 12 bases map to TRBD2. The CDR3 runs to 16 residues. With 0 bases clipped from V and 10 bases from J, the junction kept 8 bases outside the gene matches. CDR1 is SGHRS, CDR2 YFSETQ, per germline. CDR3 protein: CASSLGPTSGRDEQFF. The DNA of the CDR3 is TGCGCCAGCAGCTTGGGACCGACTAGCGGGAGAGACGAGCAGTTCTTC.

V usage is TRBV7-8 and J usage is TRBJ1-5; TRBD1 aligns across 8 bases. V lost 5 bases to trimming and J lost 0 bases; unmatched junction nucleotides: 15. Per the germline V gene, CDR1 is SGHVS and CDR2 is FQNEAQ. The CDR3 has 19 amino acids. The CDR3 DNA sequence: TGTGCCAGCAGCCCTAGCGAAACAGGGGGACCGTATAGCAATCAGCCCCAGCATTTT. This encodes CASSPSETGGPYSNQPQHF.

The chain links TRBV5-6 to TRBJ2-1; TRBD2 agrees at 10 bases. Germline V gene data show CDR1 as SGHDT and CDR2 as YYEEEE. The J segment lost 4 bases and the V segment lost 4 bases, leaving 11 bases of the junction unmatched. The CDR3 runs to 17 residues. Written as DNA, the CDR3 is TGTGCCAGCAGCCCGTTTGATTGGACTAGCGGTTACAATGAGCAGTTCTTC. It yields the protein CASSPFDWTSGYNEQFF.

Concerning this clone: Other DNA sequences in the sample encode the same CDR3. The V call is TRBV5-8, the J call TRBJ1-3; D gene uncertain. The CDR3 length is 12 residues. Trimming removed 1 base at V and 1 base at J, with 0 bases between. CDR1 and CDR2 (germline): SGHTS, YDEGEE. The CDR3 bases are TGTGCCAGCAGCTTGTCTGGAAACACCATATATTTT. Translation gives CASSLSGNTIYF.

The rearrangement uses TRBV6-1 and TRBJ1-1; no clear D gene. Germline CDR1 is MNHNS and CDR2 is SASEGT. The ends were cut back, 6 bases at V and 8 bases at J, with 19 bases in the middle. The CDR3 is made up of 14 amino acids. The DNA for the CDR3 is TGTGCCAGCAGCTCCCGGGTTGGGCCCTCAGAAGCTTTCTTT. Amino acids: CASSSRVGPSEAFF.

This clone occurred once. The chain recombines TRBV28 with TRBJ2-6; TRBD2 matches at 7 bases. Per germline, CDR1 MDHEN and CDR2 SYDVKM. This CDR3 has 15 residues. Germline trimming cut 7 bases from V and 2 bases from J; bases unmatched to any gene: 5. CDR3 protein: CASIKSGAGANVLTF. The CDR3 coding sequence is TGTGCCAGCATAAAGAGCGGGGCTGGGGCCAACGTCCTGACTTTC.

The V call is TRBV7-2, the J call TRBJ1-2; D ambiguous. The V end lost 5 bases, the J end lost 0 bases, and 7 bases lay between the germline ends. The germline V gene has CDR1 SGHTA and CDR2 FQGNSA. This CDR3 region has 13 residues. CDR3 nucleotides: TGTGCCAGCAGCCGGCAGTCTAACTATGGCTACACCTTC. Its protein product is CASSRQSNYGYTF.

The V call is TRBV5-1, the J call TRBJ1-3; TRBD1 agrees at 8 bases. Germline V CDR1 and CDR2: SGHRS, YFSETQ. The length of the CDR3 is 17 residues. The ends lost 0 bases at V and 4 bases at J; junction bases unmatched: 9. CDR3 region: CASSLDPQGAPGNTIYF. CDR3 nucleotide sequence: TGCGCCAGCAGCTTGGACCCCCAGGGGGCTCCCGGAAACACCATATATTTT. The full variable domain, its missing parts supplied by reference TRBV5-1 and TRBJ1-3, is KAGVTQTPRYLIKTRGQQVTLSCSPISGHRSVSWYQQTPGQGLQFLFEYFSETQRNKGNFPGRFSGRQFSNSRSEMNVSTLELGDSALYLCASSLDPQGAPGNTIYFGEGSWLTVV.

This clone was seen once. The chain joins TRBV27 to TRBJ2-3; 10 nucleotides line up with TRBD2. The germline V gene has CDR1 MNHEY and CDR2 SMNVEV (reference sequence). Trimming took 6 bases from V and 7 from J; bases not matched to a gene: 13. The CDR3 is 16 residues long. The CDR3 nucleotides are TGTGCCAGCAGGGACGTTAGCGGGAGGTTTTTGAATACGCAGTATTTT. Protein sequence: CASRDVSGRFLNTQYF.

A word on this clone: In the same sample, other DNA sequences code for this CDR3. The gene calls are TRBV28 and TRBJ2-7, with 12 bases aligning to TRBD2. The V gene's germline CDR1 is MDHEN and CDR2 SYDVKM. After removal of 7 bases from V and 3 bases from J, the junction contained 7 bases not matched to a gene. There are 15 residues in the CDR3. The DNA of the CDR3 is TGTGCCAGCACCCCCGGACTAGCGGGACGCTACGAGCAGTACTTC. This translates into CASTPGLAGRYEQYF.

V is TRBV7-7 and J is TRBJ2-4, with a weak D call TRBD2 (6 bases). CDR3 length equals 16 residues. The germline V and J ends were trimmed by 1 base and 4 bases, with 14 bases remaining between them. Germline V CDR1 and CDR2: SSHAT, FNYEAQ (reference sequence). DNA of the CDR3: TGTGCCAGCAGCTTAGGGTTAGGCGGAGGGAAAAACATTCAGTACTTC. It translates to CASSLGLGGGKNIQYF.

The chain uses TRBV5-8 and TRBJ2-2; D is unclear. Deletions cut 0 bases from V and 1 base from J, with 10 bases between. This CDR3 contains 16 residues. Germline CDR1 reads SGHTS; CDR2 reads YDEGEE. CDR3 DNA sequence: TGTGCCAGCAGCTTGGTTGGGGAATGGAACACCGGGGAGCTGTTTTTT. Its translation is CASSLVGEWNTGELFF.

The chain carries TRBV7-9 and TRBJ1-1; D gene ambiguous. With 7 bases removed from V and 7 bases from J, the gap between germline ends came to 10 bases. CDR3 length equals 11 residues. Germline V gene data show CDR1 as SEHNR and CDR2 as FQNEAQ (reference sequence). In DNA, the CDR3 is TGTGCCAGCACCGCACAGCTTGAAGCTTTCTTT. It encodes CASTAQLEAFF.

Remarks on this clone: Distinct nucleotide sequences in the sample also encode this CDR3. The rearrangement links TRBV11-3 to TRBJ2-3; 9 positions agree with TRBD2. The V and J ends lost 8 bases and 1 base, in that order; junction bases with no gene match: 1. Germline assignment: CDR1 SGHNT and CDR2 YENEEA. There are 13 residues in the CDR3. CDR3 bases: TGTGCCAGCTCTAGCGGGGGCACAGATACGCAGTATTTT. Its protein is CASSSGGTDTQYF.

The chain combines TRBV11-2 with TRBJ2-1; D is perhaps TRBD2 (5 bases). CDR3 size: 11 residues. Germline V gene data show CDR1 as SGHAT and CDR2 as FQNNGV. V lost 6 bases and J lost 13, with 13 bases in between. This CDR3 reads CASRSGLRQFF. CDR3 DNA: TGTGCCAGCAGGAGCGGACTGCGCCAGTTCTTC. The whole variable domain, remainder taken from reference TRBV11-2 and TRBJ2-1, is EAGVAQSPRYKIIEKRQSVAFWCNPISGHATLYWYQQILGQGPKLLIQFQNNGVVDDSQLPKDRFSAERLKGVDSTLKIQPAKLEDSAVYLCASRSGLRQFFGPGTRLTVL.

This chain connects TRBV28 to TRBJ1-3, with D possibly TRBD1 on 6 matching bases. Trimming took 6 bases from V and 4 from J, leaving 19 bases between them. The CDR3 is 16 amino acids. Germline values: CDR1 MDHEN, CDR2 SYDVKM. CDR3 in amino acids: CASSSPQGPWGNTIYF. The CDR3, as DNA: TGTGCCAGCAGCTCCCCCCAGGGGCCCTGGGGAAACACCATATATTTT. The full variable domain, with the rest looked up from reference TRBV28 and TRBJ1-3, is DVKVTQSSRYLVKRTGEKVFLECVQDMDHENMFWYRQDPGLGLRLIYFSYDVKMKEKGDIPEGYSVSREKKERFSLILESASTNQTSMYLCASSSPQGPWGNTIYFGEGSWLTVV.

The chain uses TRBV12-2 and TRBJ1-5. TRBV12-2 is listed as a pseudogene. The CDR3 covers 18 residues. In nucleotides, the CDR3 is TGTGCAAGTCGCTTAAGTAGTGAGCGGGAATGCTTCAATCAGCCCCAGCATTTT. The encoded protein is CASRLSSERECFNQPQHF.

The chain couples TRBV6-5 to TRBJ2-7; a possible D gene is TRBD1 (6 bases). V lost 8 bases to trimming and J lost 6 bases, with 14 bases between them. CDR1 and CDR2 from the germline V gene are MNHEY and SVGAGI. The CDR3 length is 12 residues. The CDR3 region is CASGWGHSEQYF. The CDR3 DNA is TGTGCCAGCGGGTGGGGGCATAGCGAGCAGTACTTC.

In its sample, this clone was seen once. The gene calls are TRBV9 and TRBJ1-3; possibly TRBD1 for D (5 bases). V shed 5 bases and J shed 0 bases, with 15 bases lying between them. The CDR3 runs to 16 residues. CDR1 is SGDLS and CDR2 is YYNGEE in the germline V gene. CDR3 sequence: CASSGGGAYSGNTIYF. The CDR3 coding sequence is TGTGCCAGCAGTGGGGGTGGGGCGTACTCTGGAAACACCATATATTTT.

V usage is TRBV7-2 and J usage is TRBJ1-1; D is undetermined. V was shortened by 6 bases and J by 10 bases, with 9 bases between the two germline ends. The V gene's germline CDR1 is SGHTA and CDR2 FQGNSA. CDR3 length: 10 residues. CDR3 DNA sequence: TGTGCCAGCAGTTGGCCCATAGCTTTCTTT. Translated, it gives CASSWPIAFF. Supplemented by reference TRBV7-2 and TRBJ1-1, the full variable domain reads GAGVSQSPSNKVTEKGKDVELRCDPISGHTALYWYRQSLGQGLEFLIYFQGNSAPDKSGLPSDRFSAERTGGSVSTLTIQRTQQEDSAVYLCASSWPIAFFGQGTRLTVV.

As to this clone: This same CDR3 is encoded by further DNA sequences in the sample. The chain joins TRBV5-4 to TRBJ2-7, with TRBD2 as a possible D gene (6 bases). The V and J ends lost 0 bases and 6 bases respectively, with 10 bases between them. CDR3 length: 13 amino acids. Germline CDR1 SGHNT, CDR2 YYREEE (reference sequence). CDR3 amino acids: CASSLGLEGEQYF. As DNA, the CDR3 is TGTGCCAGCAGCTTGGGACTGGAGGGCGAGCAGTACTTC.